One sample yielded the 19 T cell receptor beta chains listed below, sequenced in a study of T cell repertoires in cytomegalovirus infection. What these receptors recognize is not known. MiXCR was run by TCRdb on the reads, yielding one entry per CDR3 protein. The sample holds about 330,000 distinct CDR3 sequences, about 32% seen once. This specimen consisted of cultured PBMCs, obtained from culture after CMV antigen stimulation. These receptors were obtained from a human donor in good health (CMV status not recorded). Some clones in this sample may be carry-over from other donors' samples.

This clonotype was observed a few times. The CDR3 reads CASSLKYIQYF. The CDR3 DNA is TGTGCCAGCAGCTTAAAGTACATTCAGTACTTC. The rearrangement joins TRBV7-2 to TRBJ2-4, with D hard to call. CDR1 and CDR2 from the germline V gene are SGHTA and FQGNSA. V gave up 2 bases and J gave up 8 bases, with 4 bases separating them. This CDR3 is built from 11 residues.

This clonotype has only a few counts. This chain joins TRBV24-1 and TRBJ2-7; TRBD1 agrees at 9 bases. From germline, CDR1 is KGHDR and CDR2 SFDVKD. Germline trimming cut 4 bases from V and 6 bases from J; bases unmatched to any gene: 24. CDR3 length equals 20 residues. The CDR3 here is CATSDQDRGTGANRSGEQYV. The CDR3 DNA reads TGTGCCACCAGTGACCAGGACAGGGGAACGGGAGCGAATCGATCGGGCGAGCAGTACGTC.

The chain links TRBV4-1 to TRBJ1-2; tentative D call: TRBD1 (5 bases). Germline assignment: CDR1 MGHRA and CDR2 YSYEKL. The V gene lost 0 bases and the J gene lost 7 bases, with 15 bases spanning the gap. This CDR3 region has 15 residues. The CDR3 spells CASSQESAGLSGYTF. DNA for the CDR3: TGCGCCAGCAGCCAAGAGTCGGCAGGGTTGAGTGGCTACACCTTC.

Comments on this clonotype: This clone may be a read error of a much larger clone one base away. The V and J genes are TRBV7-2 and TRBJ1-2; 12 bases map to TRBD1. CDR1 and CDR2 (germline): SGHTA, FQGNSA. This CDR3 has 15 residues. The DNA for the CDR3 is TGTGTCAGCAGCGGCCGGGACAGGGGGCTTCAAGGCTACACCTTC. Protein: CVSSGRDRGLQGYTF.

The chain links TRBV7-4 to TRBJ1-2; D remains unclear. V was pared by 4 bases and J by 3 bases, with 15 bases between. Germline assignment: CDR1 SGHVT and CDR2 SQSDAQ. This CDR3 has 15 residues. Here the CDR3 reads CASSSQLGWDYGYTF. The CDR3 DNA is TGTGCCAGCAGCTCCCAGTTGGGTTGGGACTATGGCTACACCTTC.

This clonotype was found a few times. The CDR3: CASSFAGTAYEQYF. As DNA, the CDR3 is TGTGCCAGCAGTTTTGCCGGGACAGCCTACGAGCAGTACTTC. The chain is built from TRBV28 and TRBJ2-7; TRBD1 matches 7 bases. Per germline, CDR1 MDHEN and CDR2 SYDVKM. The CDR3 spans 14 residues. J was trimmed by 2 bases and V by 3 bases; bases with no gene match: 4. Filled out from reference TRBV28 and TRBJ2-7, the complete variable domain reads DVKVTQSSRYLVKRTGEKVFLECVQDMDHENMFWYRQDPGLGLRLIYFSYDVKMKEKGDIPEGYSVSREKKERFSLILESASTNQTSMYLCASSFAGTAYEQYFGPGTRLTVT.

This clonotype was observed a few times. The genes are TRBV11-2 and TRBJ2-3; no clear D. The CDR3 runs to 13 residues. Germline-derived CDR1 and CDR2 are SGHAT and FQNNGV. Trimming removed 1 base at V and 11 bases at J, with 13 bases between. The CDR3 loop is CASSLAPRRLQYF. The CDR3 DNA follows: TGTGCCAGCAGCTTAGCCCCCCGCAGGTTGCAGTATTTT.

V usage is TRBV7-9 and J usage is TRBJ1-6, with 9 nucleotides matching TRBD1. This CDR3 region has 14 residues. J lost 7 bases, V lost 7 bases, and 5 bases had no gene match. The V gene's germline CDR1 is SEHNR and CDR2 FQNEAQ (reference sequence). The CDR3 DNA is TGTGCCAGCACAACCGGACAGGGGAATTCACCCCTCCACTTT. It yields the protein CASTTGQGNSPLHF.

The chain employs TRBV18 and TRBJ1-1; 7 bases are a match to TRBD1. Germline V gene data show CDR1 as KGHSH and CDR2 as LQKENI. This CDR3 is 15 amino acids long. J was trimmed by 1 base and V by 2 bases; bases with no gene match: 4. The CDR3 here is CASSPGQDRNTEAFF. The DNA of the CDR3 is TGTGCCAGCTCACCAGGACAGGACCGGAACACTGAAGCTTTCTTT.

The gene calls are TRBV5-1 and TRBJ2-3; D is ambiguous. The V gene's germline CDR1 is SGHRS and CDR2 YFSETQ. Trimming pared 0 bases from V and 3 bases from J, leaving 11 bases between. The CDR3 is 15 residues long. The CDR3 here is CASSLGSVHTDTQYF. The CDR3 DNA reads TGCGCCAGCAGCTTGGGTTCTGTTCATACAGATACGCAGTATTTT.

This clonotype was detected a few times. This sequence joins TRBV27 and TRBJ1-6; TRBD1 might be the D (6 bases). Germline assignment: CDR1 MNHEY and CDR2 SMNVEV (reference sequence). V lost 5 bases to trimming and J lost 10 bases, with 15 bases between them. The CDR3 contains 14 residues. The CDR3 region is CASSPRQDRSPLHF. In DNA form, the CDR3 reads TGTGCCAGCAGTCCCCGACAGGATCGCTCACCCCTCCACTTT.

This clonotype has more than one count but fewer than ten. Here the CDR3 reads CSAARETDTQYF. The CDR3 DNA reads as TGCAGCGCCGCGCGAGAAACAGATACGCAGTATTTT. The chain is built from TRBV29-1 and TRBJ2-3; D uncertain. The V gene's germline CDR1 is SQVTM and CDR2 ANQGSEA. Trimming pared 7 bases from V and 3 bases from J, leaving 11 bases between. The CDR3 covers 12 residues.

The rearrangement joins TRBV11-3 to TRBJ2-3; possible D gene TRBD2, 6 bases. Trimming shortened V by 3 bases and J by 2 bases, and 15 bases separated the two germline ends. The CDR3 consists of 16 residues. The germline gives CDR1 SGHNT, CDR2 YENEEA. The CDR3 region is CASSFGSIAATDTQYF. CDR3 nucleotide sequence: TGTGCCAGCAGCTTCGGAAGTATAGCGGCCACAGATACGCAGTATTTT.

In this sample, this clonotype turned up a few times. The gene calls are TRBV11-2 and TRBJ2-3; D might be TRBD1 or TRBD2, each matching 5 bases. This CDR3 has 15 amino acids. V lost 0 bases and J lost 4, with 11 bases in between. Looked up from germline, CDR1 is SGHAT and CDR2 is FQNNGV. The CDR3 reads CASSLEGPRADTQYF. The DNA of the CDR3 is TGTGCCAGCAGCTTAGAGGGACCGAGGGCAGATACGCAGTATTTT.

This clonotype came up a few times. The chain is built from TRBV24-1 and TRBJ2-1, with D perhaps matching TRBD1 (6 bases). Germline lookup yields CDR1 KGHDR and CDR2 SFDVKD. CDR3 length: 20 amino acids. Trimming stripped 0 bases from V and 0 bases from J, with 20 bases between. Here the CDR3 DNA reads TGTGCCACCAGTGATTTGACACCGACAGGAGGTTTAAGCTCCTACAATGAGCAGTTCTTC. Encoded protein: CATSDLTPTGGLSSYNEQFF.

V gene TRBV6-5 combines with J gene TRBJ2-3; the D is unclear. V lost 5 bases and J lost 4, with 13 bases in between. CDR3 length: 14 residues. CDR1 and CDR2 (germline): MNHEY, SVGAGI. The CDR3 DNA follows: TGTGCCAGCAGTCAATTTCGGATGGCAGATACGCAGTATTTT. It yields the protein CASSQFRMADTQYF.

The J gene is TRBJ2-7, the V gene TRBV19; D is ambiguous. V dropped 2 bases and J dropped 3 bases, with 11 bases sitting between them. Germline V gives CDR1 LNHDA, CDR2 SQIVND (reference sequence). The CDR3 runs 14 residues. The CDR3 region has the DNA TGTGCCAGTAGTATAAGGAGCTCCTACTACGAGCAGTACTTC. As protein: CASSIRSSYYEQYF.

Many counts were recorded for this clonotype. The genes are TRBV7-2 and TRBJ1-5; the D gene is possibly TRBD1 (6 bases). Germline CDR1 reads SGHTA; CDR2 reads FQGNSA. V was clipped by 5 bases and J by 3 bases, with 17 bases between them. The CDR3 totals 16 residues. CDR3 residues: CASSTAGAGNNQPQHF. In DNA, the CDR3 is TGTGCCAGCAGCACAGCGGGGGCAGGAAACAATCAGCCCCAGCATTTT. Full variable domain (remainder filled in from reference TRBV7-2 and TRBJ1-5): GAGVSQSPSNKVTEKGKDVELRCDPISGHTALYWYRQSLGQGLEFLIYFQGNSAPDKSGLPSDRFSAERTGGSVSTLTIQRTQQEDSAVYLCASSTAGAGNNQPQHFGDGTRLSIL.

A few counts support this clonotype. The gene calls are TRBV5-4 and TRBJ2-1; 9 positions agree with TRBD2. CDR1 and CDR2 from the germline V gene are SGHNT and YYREEE (reference sequence). CDR3 length equals 15 residues. V lost 0 bases and J lost 6; bases outside the gene matches: 4. CDR3 nucleotide sequence: TGTGCCAGCAGCTTGGGCGGGGGGGATTTCAATGAGCAGTTCTTC. This sequence encodes CASSLGGGDFNEQFF.